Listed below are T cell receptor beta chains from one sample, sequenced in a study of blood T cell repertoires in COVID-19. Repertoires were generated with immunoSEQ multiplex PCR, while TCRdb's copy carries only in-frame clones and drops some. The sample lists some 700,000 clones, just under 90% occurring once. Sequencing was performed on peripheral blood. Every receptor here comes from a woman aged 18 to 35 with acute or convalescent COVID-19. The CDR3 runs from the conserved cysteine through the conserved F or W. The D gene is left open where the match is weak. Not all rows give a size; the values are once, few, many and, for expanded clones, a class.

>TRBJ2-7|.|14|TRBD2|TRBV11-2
CASSSGLAGYEQYF
TGTGCCAGCAGCTCCGGACTAGCGGGCTACGAGCAGTACTTC
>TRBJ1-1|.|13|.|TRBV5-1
CASSNRLNTEAFF
TGCGCCAGCAGCAACAGGTTGAACACTGAAGCTTTCTTT
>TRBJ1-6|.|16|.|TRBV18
CASSPAPRTGNSPLHF
TGTGCCAGCTCACCTGCGCCTCGAACGGGGAATTCACCCCTCCACTTT
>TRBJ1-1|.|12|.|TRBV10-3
CAISESQSGAFF
TGTGCCATCAGTGAGTCTCAGTCTGGAGCTTTCTTT
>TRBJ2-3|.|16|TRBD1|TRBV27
CASSFGRTGVADTQYF
TGTGCCAGCAGTTTTGGTCGGACAGGGGTTGCAGATACGCAGTATTTT
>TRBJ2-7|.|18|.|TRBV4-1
CASSQDPYRVGRNYEQYF
TGCGCCAGCAGCCAAGATCCGTACAGGGTGGGCCGTAATTACGAGCAGTACTTC
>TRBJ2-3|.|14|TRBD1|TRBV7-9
CASSLRGRTDTQYF
TGTGCCAGCAGTCTCAGGGGGCGCACAGATACGCAGTATTTT
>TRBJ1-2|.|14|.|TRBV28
CASSVLGAHYGYTF
TGTGCCAGCAGTGTTCTGGGGGCTCACTATGGCTACACCTTC
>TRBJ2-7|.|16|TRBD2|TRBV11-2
CASSVRLAGWLGEQYF
TGTGCCAGCTCTGTCAGGCTAGCGGGGTGGCTAGGCGAGCAGTACTTC
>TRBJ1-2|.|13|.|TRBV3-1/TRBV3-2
CASRPRGYYGYTF
TGTGCCAGCAGGCCCAGGGGTTACTATGGCTACACCTTC
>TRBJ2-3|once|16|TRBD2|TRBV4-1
CASSPLAGSASDTQYF
TGCGCCAGCAGCCCACTAGCGGGGTCCGCCTCTGATACGCAGTATTTT
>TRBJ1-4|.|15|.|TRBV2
CASSEDRVGNEKLFF
TGTGCCAGCAGTGAAGACAGGGTTGGTAATGAAAAACTGTTTTTT
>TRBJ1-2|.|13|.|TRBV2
CASSPRAGYGYTF
TGTGCCAGCAGCCCCAGGGCCGGCTATGGCTACACCTTC
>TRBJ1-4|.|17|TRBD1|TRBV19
CASSGGTGGRTNEKLFF
TGTGCCAGTAGTGGAGGAACAGGGGGGAGGACTAATGAAAAACTGTTTTTT
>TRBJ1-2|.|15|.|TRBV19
CASRVAANTNYGYTF
TGTGCCAGTAGGGTTGCGGCCAATACTAACTATGGCTACACCTTC
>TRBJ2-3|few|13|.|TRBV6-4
CASSEGLTDTQYF
TGTGCCAGCAGTGAGGGACTCACAGATACGCAGTATTTT
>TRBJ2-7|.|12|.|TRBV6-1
CASSERVGEQYF
TGTGCCAGCAGTGAACGTGTCGGGGAGCAGTACTTC
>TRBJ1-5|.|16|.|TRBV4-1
CASSQGRARRNQPQHF
TGCGCCAGCAGCCAAGGGCGGGCCAGGAGGAATCAGCCCCAGCATTTT
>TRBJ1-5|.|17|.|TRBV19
CASSIPQGAGSQQPQHF
TGTGCCAGTAGTATACCCCAAGGCGCAGGATCCCAACAGCCCCAGCATTTT
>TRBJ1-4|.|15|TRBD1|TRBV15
CATSSGTGASEKLFF
TGTGCCACCAGCAGTGGGACAGGGGCCTCTGAAAAACTGTTTTTT
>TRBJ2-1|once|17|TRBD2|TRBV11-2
CASSLTSGPLSYNEQFF
TGTGCCAGCTCACTCACTAGCGGGCCCCTCTCCTACAATGAGCAGTTCTTC
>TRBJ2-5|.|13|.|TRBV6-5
CASSYETQETQYF
TGTGCCAGCAGTTATGAGACACAAGAGACCCAGTACTTC
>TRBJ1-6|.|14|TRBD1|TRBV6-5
CASSSTGEGSPLHF
TGTGCCAGCAGTTCGACAGGGGAAGGTTCACCCCTCCACTTT
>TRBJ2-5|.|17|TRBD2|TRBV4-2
CASSQESSGGVQETQYF
TGTGCCAGCAGCCAGGAATCTAGCGGGGGGGTGCAAGAGACCCAGTACTTC
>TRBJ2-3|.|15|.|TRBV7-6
CASSPGGSTTDTQYF
TGTGCCAGCAGCCCCGGGGGTAGCACCACAGATACGCAGTATTTT
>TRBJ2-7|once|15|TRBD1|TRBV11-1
CASSLEGQGAYEQYF
TGTGCCAGCAGCTTAGAGGGACAGGGGGCCTACGAGCAGTACTTC
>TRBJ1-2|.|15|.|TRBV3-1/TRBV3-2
CASSPRDIGNYGYTF
TGTGCCAGCAGCCCCCGGGACATCGGAAACTATGGCTACACCTTC
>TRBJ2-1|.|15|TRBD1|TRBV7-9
CASSRPGGTYNEQFF
TGTGCCAGCAGCAGACCAGGGGGCACCTACAATGAGCAGTTCTTC
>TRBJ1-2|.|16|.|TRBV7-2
CASSPLFEGDLYGYTF
TGTGCCAGCAGCCCACTGTTCGAGGGGGACCTTTATGGCTACACCTTC
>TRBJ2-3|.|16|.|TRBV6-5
CASSYRRGYRTDTQYF
TGTGCCAGCAGTTACCGGCGGGGATACCGCACAGATACGCAGTATTTT
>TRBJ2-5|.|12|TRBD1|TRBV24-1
CASRDRQETQYF
TGTGCCAGCCGGGACAGACAAGAGACCCAGTACTTC
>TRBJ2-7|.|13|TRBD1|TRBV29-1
CSVGTGTGVEQYF
TGCAGCGTTGGGACCGGGACAGGCGTCGAGCAGTACTTC
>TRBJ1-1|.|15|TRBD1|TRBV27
CASSPQDRVGAEAFF
TGTGCCAGCAGTCCGCAGGACAGGGTTGGCGCTGAAGCTTTCTTT
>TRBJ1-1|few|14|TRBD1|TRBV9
CASSPKGQHTEAFF
TGTGCCAGCAGCCCAAAGGGACAGCACACTGAAGCTTTCTTT
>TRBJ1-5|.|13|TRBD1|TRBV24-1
CATSTQGDQPQHF
TGTGCCACCAGTACCCAGGGGGATCAGCCCCAGCATTTT
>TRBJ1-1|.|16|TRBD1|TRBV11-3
CASSPGTGRRNTEAFF
TGTGCCAGCAGCCCTGGGACAGGGCGTAGGAACACTGAAGCTTTCTTT
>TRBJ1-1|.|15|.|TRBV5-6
CASSSFDRKRTEAFF
TGTGCCAGCAGCTCCTTTGACAGGAAGAGGACTGAAGCTTTCTTT
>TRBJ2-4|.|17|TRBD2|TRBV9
CASSSNAGGGSKNIQYF
TGTGCCAGCAGCTCCAACGCGGGGGGCGGCTCCAAAAACATTCAGTACTTC
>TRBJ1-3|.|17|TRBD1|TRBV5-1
CASSSRDRGSAGNTIYF
TGCGCCAGCAGCTCAAGGGACAGGGGAAGCGCTGGAAACACCATATATTTT
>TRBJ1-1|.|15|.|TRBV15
CATSRGTRAAVEAFF
TGTGCCACCAGCAGAGGGACGAGGGCGGCCGTTGAAGCTTTCTTT
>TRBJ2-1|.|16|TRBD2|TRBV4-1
CASSHPLWTRGNEQFF
TGCGCCAGCAGCCACCCTTTATGGACTAGAGGCAATGAGCAGTTCTTC
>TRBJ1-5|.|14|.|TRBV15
CATSNGGSNQPQHF
TGTGCCACCAGCAACGGGGGGTCCAATCAGCCCCAGCATTTT
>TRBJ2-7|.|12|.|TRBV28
CASSFTGYEQYF
TGTGCCAGCAGTTTTACAGGATACGAGCAGTACTTC
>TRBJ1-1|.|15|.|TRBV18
CASSPPQQVNTEAFF
TGTGCCAGCTCACCGCCCCAACAGGTGAACACTGAAGCTTTCTTT
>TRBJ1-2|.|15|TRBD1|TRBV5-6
CASSFGSGGRYGYTF
TGTGCCAGCAGCTTTGGGTCAGGGGGCCGTTATGGCTACACCTTC
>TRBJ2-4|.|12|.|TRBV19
CAARGQGYIQYF
TGTGCCGCTCGTGGGCAGGGCTACATTCAGTACTTC
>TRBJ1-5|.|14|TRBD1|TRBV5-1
CASSLGQGTQPQHF
TGCGCCAGCAGCCTGGGACAGGGAACGCAGCCCCAGCATTTT
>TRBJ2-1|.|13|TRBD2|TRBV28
CASRRTSDDEQFF
TGTGCCAGCAGACGAACTAGCGATGATGAGCAGTTCTTC
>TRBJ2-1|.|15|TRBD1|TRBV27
CASSWTGSSYNEQFF
TGTGCCAGCAGTTGGACAGGGAGCTCCTACAATGAGCAGTTCTTC
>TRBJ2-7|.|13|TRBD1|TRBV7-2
CASSSNRGDEQYF
TGTGCCAGCAGCTCCAACAGGGGAGACGAGCAGTACTTC
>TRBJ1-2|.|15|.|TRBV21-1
CASSNVGGSDYGYTF
TGTGCCAGCAGCAATGTAGGGGGCAGCGACTATGGCTACACCTTC
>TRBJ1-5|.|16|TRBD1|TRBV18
CASSFARGGIDQPQHF
TGTGCCAGCTCATTCGCTCGAGGGGGCATTGATCAGCCCCAGCATTTT
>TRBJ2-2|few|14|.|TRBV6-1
CASSEGDYTGELFF
TGTGCCAGCAGTGAAGGGGACTACACCGGGGAGCTGTTTTTT
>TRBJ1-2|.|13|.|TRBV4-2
CASSPTGNYGYTF
TGTGCCAGCAGCCCCACGGGTAACTATGGCTACACCTTC